This T cell receptor (beta chain) derives from a study of cytomegalovirus exposure and HLA in healthy donors. Whole-study results and caveats: Productive rates of about 87% or about 30% were seen for most TCR beta V segments in an earlier analysis. Whilst most TCR sequences proved rare, a subset of public TCRs occurred across many donors. Some segments of the V type, notably TRBV6-2 and TRBV6-3, were excluded as indistinguishable.

Germline values: CDR1 SGHRS, CDR2 YFSETQ. The ends were cut back, 0 bases at V and 9 bases at J, with 7 bases in the middle. This CDR3 is 12 amino acids long. Likely unrecorded immune exposures existed in these nominally healthy donors. PCR employed 60 Vbeta and 13 Jbeta primers. The table came from immunoSEQ multiplex PCR; TCRdb's copy has only in-frame clones and leaves some out. Of about 130,000 clones in the sample, roughly 79% were seen once. With respect to this clone: What it binds is unknown.

Sequencing used PBMCs. V is TRBV5-1 and J is TRBJ2-1; D is possibly TRBD2 (6 bases). The source of this sequence is a man aged 25 to 40 in good health and CMV-seronegative. The CDR3 loop reads CASSLDGGEQFF. CDR3 nucleotide sequence: TGCGCCAGCAGCTTGGACGGGGGTGAGCAGTTCTTC. Supplemented by reference TRBV5-1 and TRBJ2-1, the full variable domain reads KAGVTQTPRYLIKTRGQQVTLSCSPISGHRSVSWYQQTPGQGLQFLFEYFSETQRNKGNFPGRFSGRQFSNSRSEMNVSTLELGDSALYLCASSLDGGEQFFGPGTRLTVL.